This TCR beta chain was captured by sequencing in a study of T cells in Graves' hyperthyroidism and ophthalmopathy. General study points: Ophthalmopathy onset followed model prediction by a median around 6.6 months.

Diagnostic decisions used clinical symptoms, serum thyroxine and TRAb, thyroid ultrasound and orbital computed tomography. Germline CDR1 and CDR2: SNHLY and FYNNEI. With 4 bases removed from V and 7 bases from J, the gap between germline ends came to 14 bases. The CDR3 runs to 15 residues. This clonotype was seen ten or more times. The antigen remains unidentified. TCR beta CDR3 regions were amplified from RNA transcripts. HTBI primers were used for first-round RT-PCR of the TCR CDR3. TCRdb independently ran MiXCR on the multiplex PCR reads; one entry per CDR3 protein. Among about 340,000 distinct CDR3 sequences listed, around a fifth were seen once.

The rearrangement uses TRBV2 and TRBJ1-6, with D possibly being TRBD1 (6 bases). The sequenced material came from blood. The source is a woman aged 45-65 years with Graves' hyperthyroidism. CDR3 nucleotides: TGTGCCAGCAGTGTACAACCGGGGGGCAATTCACCCCTCCACTTT. It translates to CASSVQPGGNSPLHF.